These T cell receptor beta chains were read from a single sample in a study of blood T cell repertoires in COVID-19. Sequencing was performed with immunoSEQ multiplex PCR; in TCRdb, only in-frame clones are kept and a portion is missing. This sample has 45,000 to 55,000 clones, with about 90% found just once. Input material: peripheral blood. The receptors were gathered from a man aged 80 or over with acute or convalescent COVID-19. Each CDR3 is given without its conserved first and last residue. The D gene is left open where the match is weak.

j_gene | d_gene | v_gene | CDR3aa
TRBJ1-1 | - | TRBV25-1 | ASSAVNGERAF
TRBJ2-1 | TRBD2 | TRBV7-8 | ASSWGASGANNEQF
TRBJ1-2 | - | TRBV25-1 | ASMNRDNGYT
TRBJ1-5 | TRBD1 | TRBV10-3 | AISDDRGTQPQH
TRBJ2-2 | - | TRBV7-9 | ASNLGAKNTGELF
TRBJ1-2 | TRBD1 | TRBV6-2/TRBV6-3 | ASSYSTGGGT
TRBJ2-2 | - | TRBV3-1/TRBV3-2 | ASSQGGGPITGELF
TRBJ1-5 | - | TRBV21-1 | AIPTREGYSNQPQH
TRBJ2-2 | TRBD1 | TRBV5-1 | ASSPGQGWTGELF
TRBJ2-1 | - | TRBV29-1 | SVDSLLNEQF
TRBJ2-3 | TRBD2 | TRBV4-2 | ASSHRMVGSGGSSDTQY
TRBJ2-1 | TRBD1 | TRBV5-1 | ASSKGQGRHNEQF
TRBJ1-6 | - | TRBV9 | ASSQGQYNSPLH
TRBJ1-4 | - | TRBV7-9 | ASSFSMTNEKLF
TRBJ1-1 | TRBD1 | TRBV19 | ASSATPGGKFAEAF
TRBJ2-5 | - | TRBV5-1 | ASSWLTGQETQY
TRBJ1-1 | - | TRBV12-3/TRBV12-4 | ASSSRTRRTF
TRBJ2-7 | - | TRBV21-1 | ASTIVGGDYEQY
TRBJ1-2 | TRBD1 | TRBV7-2 | ASSPEGTGNYGYT
TRBJ1-6 | - | TRBV5-1 | ASSLNGALYNSPLH
TRBJ2-2 | - | TRBV7-8 | ASSLVRRTGELF
TRBJ2-3 | - | TRBV18 | ASSPRPQY
TRBJ1-5 | TRBD1 | TRBV4-1 | ASSQDLRTGTFSNQPQH
TRBJ1-2 | - | TRBV6-5 | ASSYLDFYGYT
TRBJ2-1 | TRBD2 | TRBV9 | ASTPAGGGDNEQF
TRBJ1-1 | - | TRBV3-1/TRBV3-2 | ASSPVRAGVEAF
TRBJ2-3 | - | TRBV9 | ASSVASLPPDTQY